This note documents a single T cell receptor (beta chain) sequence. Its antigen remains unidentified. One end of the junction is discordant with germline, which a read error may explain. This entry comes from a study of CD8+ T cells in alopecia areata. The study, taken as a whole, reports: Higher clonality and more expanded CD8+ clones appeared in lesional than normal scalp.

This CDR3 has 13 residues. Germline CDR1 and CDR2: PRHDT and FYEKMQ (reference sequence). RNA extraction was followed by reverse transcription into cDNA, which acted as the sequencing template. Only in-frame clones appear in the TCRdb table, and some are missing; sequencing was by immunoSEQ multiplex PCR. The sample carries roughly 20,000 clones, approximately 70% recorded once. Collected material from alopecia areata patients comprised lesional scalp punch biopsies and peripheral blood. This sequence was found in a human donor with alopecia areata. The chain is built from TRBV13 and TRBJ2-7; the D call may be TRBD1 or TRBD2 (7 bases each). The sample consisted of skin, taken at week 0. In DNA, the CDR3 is TGTGCCAGCCGCCTCCGGGGAGGGGGCGAAGAGGACTTC. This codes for CASRLRGGGEEDF.